One and the same sample provided the 11 T cell receptor beta chains below, sequenced in a study of cytomegalovirus exposure and HLA in healthy donors. The PCR ran on 60 Vbeta and 13 Jbeta primers. Sequenced by immunoSEQ multiplex PCR; TCRdb stores in-frame clones only, minus some. The table shows approximately 190,000 clones, with 84% occurring only once. The sequenced sample was PBMCs. These TCRs come from a woman aged 50 to 60 in good health and CMV-seropositive.

This clone appeared a single time. V is TRBV19 and J is TRBJ2-2; TRBD2 might be the D (6 bases). The V end lost 7 bases, the J end lost 7 bases, and 13 bases lay between the germline ends. Germline CDR1 is LNHDA and CDR2 is SQIVND (reference sequence). The CDR3 is 13 amino acids. The CDR3 region has the DNA TGTGCCAGTACGATTTCGGGGGTCGGGGAGCTGTTTTTT. Amino acid sequence: CASTISGVGELFF.

J is TRBJ1-1 and V is TRBV27; 8 positions agree with TRBD1. The length of the CDR3 is 17 residues. Trimming took 6 bases from V and 4 from J; bases not matched to a gene: 16. CDR1 MNHEY and CDR2 SMNVEV come from the germline V gene (reference sequence). CDR3 residues: CASREGTGPISGTEAFF. The CDR3 DNA is TGTGCCAGCAGGGAGGGGACAGGTCCAATAAGTGGCACTGAAGCTTTCTTT.

The J gene is TRBJ2-1, the V gene TRBV5-6; possibly TRBD2 for D (7 bases). The CDR3 loop spans 15 amino acids. Trimming took off 0 bases at V and 7 bases at J, with 14 bases between the two ends. The germline gives CDR1 SGHDT, CDR2 YYEEEE. In DNA, the CDR3 is TGTGCCAGCAGCTTGGGGGGGGGCTCGTCTAATGAGCAGTTCTTC. This gives the protein CASSLGGGSSNEQFF.

The gene calls are TRBV2 and TRBJ1-5, with D unclear. The ends were cut back, 6 bases at V and 0 bases at J, with 6 bases in the middle. CDR1 is SNHLY, CDR2 FYNNEI, per germline. There are 13 residues in the CDR3. CDR3 bases: TGTGCCAGCAGCTTTTATAGCAATCAGCCCCAGCATTTT. This encodes CASSFYSNQPQHF.

The gene calls are TRBV5-5 and TRBJ2-2, with 7 bases lining up with TRBD2. Germline V gene data show CDR1 as SGHKS and CDR2 as YYEKEE (reference sequence). With 1 base clipped from V and 4 bases from J, the junction kept 4 bases outside the gene matches. The CDR3 is 15 residues long. The CDR3: CASSLLGRGTGELFF. In DNA, the CDR3 is TGTGCCAGCAGCTTGCTGGGGAGGGGCACCGGGGAGCTGTTTTTT.

The chain recombines TRBV9 with TRBJ2-3; 8 bases are shared with TRBD2. Per germline, CDR1 SGDLS and CDR2 YYNGEE. The CDR3 has 17 residues. After removal of 2 bases from V and 0 bases from J, the junction contained 8 bases not matched to a gene. CDR3 region: CASSVGSGGLSTDTQYF. The CDR3 DNA reads as TGTGCCAGCAGCGTTGGAAGCGGGGGCCTTAGCACAGATACGCAGTATTTT.

This sequence joins TRBV4-2 and TRBJ1-6; no reliable D call. V dropped 0 bases and J dropped 9 bases, with 6 bases sitting between them. Germline V gene data show CDR1 as LGHNA and CDR2 as YNFKEQ. The CDR3 totals 13 residues. DNA for the CDR3: TGTGCCAGCAGCCAAGACCCATTTTCACCCCTCCACTTT. Its protein product is CASSQDPFSPLHF.

The CDR3 DNA reads as TGTGCCAGCTCAGGGGCAGGATTCATGAACACTGAAGCTTTCTTT. Amino acids: CASSGAGFMNTEAFF. The chain uses TRBV2 and TRBJ1-1; tentatively, D is TRBD1 (6 bases). The V end was cut by 8 bases, the J end by 0 bases, with 16 bases between. The CDR3 totals 15 residues. Germline CDR1 SNHLY, CDR2 FYNNEI.

This chain connects TRBV4-3 to TRBJ1-2; the match to TRBD1 covers 7 bases. The CDR3 runs to 15 residues. The germline V gene encodes CDR1 LGHNA and CDR2 YSLEER. The J segment lost 2 bases and the V segment lost 6 bases, leaving 9 bases of the junction unmatched. The CDR3 loop is CASSHWTGSNYGYTF. The CDR3 nucleotides are TGCGCCAGCAGTCACTGGACAGGTTCCAACTATGGCTACACCTTC.

This chain connects TRBV4-2 to TRBJ2-2, with a possible D match to TRBD2 (6 bases). Between the trimmed V and J ends, which lost 3 bases and 8 bases, there was a span of 10 bases. CDR3 size: 13 residues. The V gene's germline CDR1 is LGHNA and CDR2 YNFKEQ. The CDR3 loop reads CASSQEGRGELFF. Written as DNA, the CDR3 is TGTGCCAGCAGCCAGGAGGGGCGGGGGGAGCTGTTTTTT.

V gene TRBV28 combines with J gene TRBJ2-5; 10 bases map to TRBD2. Germline loops: CDR1 MDHEN, CDR2 SYDVKM. Trimming at V came to 8 bases and at J to 4 bases, leaving 4 bases not matched to a gene. The CDR3 length is 13 residues. For the CDR3, the DNA is TGTGCCAGCGCTAGCGGGGGCGGAGAGACCCAGTACTTC. It translates to CASASGGGETQYF.